The T cell receptor beta chain described here comes from a study of shared clonotypes between healthy human individuals. Turning to the study itself: Per-donor plates numbered three CD4 naive, three CD4 memory, two CD8 naive and one CD8 memory.

Across several immunoSEQ plates, the genomic DNA of each subset was split evenly. Generated by immunoSEQ multiplex PCR, the TCRdb table keeps only in-frame clones and is missing some. There are millions of clones in the sample; more than 80% occur only once, and about 0.13% lies in the top ten. Among the donors, all were Caucasian adults who lived in Nashville, Tennessee. Division of CD4+ cells produced a CD45RA+ naive subset and a CD45RA-negative memory subset. Sequenced input: naive CD4+ T cells sorted from blood. Specified subset: CD45RA+ positively selected. This TCR derives from a man aged 18 to 29 in good health.

The CDR3 loop is CASRPFGTTGEQFF. Written as DNA, the CDR3 is TGTGCCAGCAGACCCTTTGGGACTACTGGTGAGCAGTTCTTC. The chain employs TRBV27 and TRBJ2-1, with 7 bases matching TRBD2. The CDR3 extends over 14 amino acids. V shed 6 bases, J shed 9 bases, and the junction held 11 bases outside the gene matches. Per germline, CDR1 MNHEY and CDR2 SMNVEV (reference sequence).